This T cell receptor beta chain stems from a study of blood T cell repertoires in COVID-19. The assay was immunoSEQ multiplex PCR, and TCRdb's table has in-frame clones only and misses some. The table includes nearly 350,000 clones, around 90% detected once. The V gene end was trimmed by 5 bases and the J gene end by 6 bases; junction bases not matched to a gene: 3. CDR3 length equals 14 residues. Germline V gene sequence: CDR1 MNHEY, CDR2 SVGEGT. The rearrangement links TRBV6-2 or TRBV6-3 to TRBJ2-7; TRBD2 matches at 14 bases. This clonotype was obtained from a young woman who had recovered from COVID-19. Source material: peripheral blood. CDR3 bases: TGTGCCAGCAGTCGACTAGCGGGGGGGGGCGAGCAGTACGTC. This translates into CASSRLAGGGEQYV.